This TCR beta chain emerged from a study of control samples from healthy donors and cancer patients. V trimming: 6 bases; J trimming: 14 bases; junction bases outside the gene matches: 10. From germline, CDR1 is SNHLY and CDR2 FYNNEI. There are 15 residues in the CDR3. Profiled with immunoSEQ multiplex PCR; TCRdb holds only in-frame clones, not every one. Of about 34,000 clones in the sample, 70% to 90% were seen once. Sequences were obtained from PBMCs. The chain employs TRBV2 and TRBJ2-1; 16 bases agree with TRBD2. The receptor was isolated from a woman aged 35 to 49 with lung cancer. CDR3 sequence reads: CASSAGTSGGAVEFF. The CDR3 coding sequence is TGTGCCAGCAGCGCTGGGACTAGCGGGGGGGCAGTGGAGTTCTTC.